The clone carrying this T cell receptor beta chain appeared a few times. Its antigen remains unknown. CDR1 is SQVTM and CDR2 is ANQGSEA in the germline V gene. CDR3 size: 14 residues. Trimming cost V 1 base and J 3 bases, with 13 bases left between them. The data are from a study of type 1 regulatory T cells. MiXCR, applied by TCRdb to the reads, yields one record per CDR3 protein. In the table there are 55,000 to 65,000 distinct CDR3 sequences, over 50% of which are singletons. The source of this sequence is a human donor in good health. V and J are TRBV29-1 and TRBJ2-7; D might be TRBD1 (5 bases). The sequencing input was cultured non-Tr1 T cells, either the whole culture or a sorted T cell fraction (not recorded which). CDR3 region: CSVEGEGAVYEQYF. CDR3 DNA: TGCAGCGTTGAAGGAGAAGGGGCGGTCTACGAGCAGTACTTC.